The rows below give T cell receptor beta chains drawn from one sample of a study of cytomegalovirus exposure and HLA in healthy donors. The data were produced by immunoSEQ multiplex PCR, yet TCRdb's version contains in-frame clones alone and is incomplete. The sample carries 95,000 to 110,000 clones, around 76% recorded once. Sequenced sample: PBMCs. Receptors were obtained from a woman between 18 and 30 years old in good health and CMV-seropositive. Each CDR3 is given without its conserved first and last residue. The D gene is left open where the match is weak. Size is stated for part of the rows, as once, few or many counts, or as a class when the clone is expanded.

NA,TRBV27,TRBJ2-2,14,TRBD2,ASSLFSGRVLGELF
once,TRBV6-5,TRBJ2-7,12,TRBD2,ASSASGPSYEQY
NA,TRBV10-2,TRBJ1-1,13,TRBD1,ASVWTGGFYTEAF
few,TRBV5-6,TRBJ1-1,10,NA,ASHRVNTEAF
NA,TRBV29-1,TRBJ2-5,10,NA,SVARPQETQY
NA,TRBV6-5,TRBJ1-5,13,NA,ASSLQPAPHQPQH
NA,TRBV5-1,TRBJ1-6,12,NA,ASSLAGGGSPLH
NA,TRBV9,TRBJ1-3,11,NA,ASRGGSGNTIY
once,TRBV5-6,TRBJ2-1,13,NA,ASSLVAENYNEQF
NA,TRBV5-1,TRBJ2-1,14,NA,ASSLTGTGDYNEQF
NA,TRBV27,TRBJ2-7,12,NA,ASASGRRDYEQY
NA,TRBV7-6,TRBJ2-1,12,TRBD2,ASSSFGGNNEQF
once,TRBV29-1,TRBJ2-3,11,NA,TFRAPSTDTQY
NA,TRBV5-8,TRBJ1-2,11,NA,ASSPGTMGGYT
NA,TRBV6-1,TRBJ2-7,12,NA,ASITGSPSYEQY
NA,TRBV7-2,TRBJ1-2,11,NA,ASSLPQDYGYT
NA,TRBV5-1,TRBJ2-5,15,TRBD2,ASSPMIRGGDGETQY
NA,TRBV9,TRBJ2-7,14,TRBD1,ASSLPGTGAVSEQY
few,TRBV28,TRBJ1-1,11,TRBD1,ASMTGGNTEAF
NA,TRBV19,TRBJ2-2,15,TRBD2,ASTHLVAGVGAGELF
few,TRBV10-3,TRBJ2-3,14,TRBD2,ASAKLAGGPSDTQY
few,TRBV21-1,TRBJ2-3,14,NA,ASSTRRGSSTDTQY
NA,TRBV5-1,TRBJ1-1,14,NA,ASSLTLGQGFMEAF
NA,TRBV2,TRBJ1-1,11,NA,ASKAGGFTEAF
NA,TRBV30,TRBJ2-6,13,NA,AWSVLWAGANVLT
NA,TRBV6-5,TRBJ2-7,11,NA,ASIRAGTYEQY
NA,TRBV7-2,TRBJ1-1,12,NA,ASSLAGLGTEAF
NA,TRBV28,TRBJ2-5,10,NA,ASSLQGETQY
NA,TRBV7-9,TRBJ1-5,13,TRBD1,ASSLGQADNQPQH
NA,TRBV2,TRBJ1-5,13,TRBD1,ASTGTGGPPRPQH
NA,TRBV6-6,NA,12,NA,AVSEGTNPYEQY
NA,TRBV28,TRBJ2-7,16,TRBD2,ASSKGPWGASGINEQY
NA,TRBV5-1,TRBJ2-1,15,TRBD2,ASSSSSTSGKYNEQF
NA,TRBV7-2,TRBJ2-2,14,NA,ASSLESGVSTGELF
NA,TRBV10-1,TRBJ2-7,12,NA,ASSVGLRFYEQY
NA,TRBV21-1,TRBJ2-7,13,NA,ASSNRDNDSYEQY
NA,TRBV7-9,TRBJ1-1,14,NA,ASSLGHRDVNTEAF
NA,TRBV10-3,TRBJ1-1,11,NA,AIKSLTSTEAF
NA,TRBV19,TRBJ1-1,12,NA,ASTPPGKNTEAF
NA,TRBV5-6,TRBJ2-7,14,TRBD2,ASSLELAGGRGEQY
NA,TRBV9,TRBJ2-7,17,TRBD1,ASSPQGTGTAFTSYEQY
NA,TRBV28,TRBJ1-2,10,NA,ASSLLSGGYT
NA,TRBV6-5,TRBJ1-4,12,NA,ASSSGATNEKLF
NA,TRBV6-1,TRBJ1-5,10,NA,AINAWGEPQH
NA,TRBV2,TRBJ1-1,11,NA,ASSREAITEAF
NA,TRBV4-2,TRBJ2-1,15,TRBD2,ASSPGLAGSSYNEQF
NA,TRBV29-1,TRBJ2-3,14,NA,SVVGASGHREDTQY
NA,TRBV5-1,TRBJ2-1,13,TRBD1,ASRLFGDRGYEQF
NA,TRBV28,TRBJ2-7,13,TRBD2,ASSLTSGPPGEQY
NA,TRBV7-3,TRBJ2-5,13,NA,ASSYTGNNQETQY
NA,TRBV4-3,TRBJ2-1,14,TRBD1,ASSQGSGQASNEQF
NA,TRBV2,TRBJ2-7,11,TRBD1,ASQGQTGKEQY